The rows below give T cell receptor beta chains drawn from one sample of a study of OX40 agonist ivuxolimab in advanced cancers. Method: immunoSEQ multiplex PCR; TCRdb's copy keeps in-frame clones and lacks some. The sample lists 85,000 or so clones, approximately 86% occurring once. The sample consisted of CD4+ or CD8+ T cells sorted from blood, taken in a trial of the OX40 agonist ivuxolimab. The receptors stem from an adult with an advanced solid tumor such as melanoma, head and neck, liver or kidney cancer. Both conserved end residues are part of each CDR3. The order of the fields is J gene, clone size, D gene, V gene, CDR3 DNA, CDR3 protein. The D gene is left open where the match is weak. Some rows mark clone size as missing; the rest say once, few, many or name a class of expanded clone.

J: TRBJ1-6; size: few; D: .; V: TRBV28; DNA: TGTGCCAGCAGTTTACCCAGGGGAGATAATTCACCCCTCCACTTT; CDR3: CASSLPRGDNSPLHF
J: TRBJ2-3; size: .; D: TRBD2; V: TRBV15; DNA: TGTGCCACCAGCAGAGATATGCTAGCGGGGGCCGTTGACCGCACAGATACGCAGTATTTT; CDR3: CATSRDMLAGAVDRTDTQYF
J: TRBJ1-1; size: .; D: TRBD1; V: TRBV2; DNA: TGTGCCAGCAGGCGACAGGGGGCCACTGAAGCTTTCTTT; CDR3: CASRRQGATEAFF
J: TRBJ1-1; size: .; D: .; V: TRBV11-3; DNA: TGTGCCAGCAGCCGGTTGCAGGACACTGAAGCTTTCTTT; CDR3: CASSRLQDTEAFF
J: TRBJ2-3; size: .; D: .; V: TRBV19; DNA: TGTGCCAGTAGTGCGGTAACGGGATATAGCACAGATACGCAGTATTTT; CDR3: CASSAVTGYSTDTQYF
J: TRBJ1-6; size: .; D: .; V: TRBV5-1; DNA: TGCGCCAGCAGCCCTAATACAGGGTCGGGTTCACCCCTCCACTTT; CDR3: CASSPNTGSGSPLHF
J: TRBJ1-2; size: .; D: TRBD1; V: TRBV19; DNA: TGTGCCAGTACCTCAGACAGGGCTAACTATGGCTACACCTTC; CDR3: CASTSDRANYGYTF
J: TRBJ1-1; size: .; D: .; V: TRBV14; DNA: TGTGCCAGCAGCCAAGAGAAGGGGGTGAGGGGGGAAGCTTTCTTT; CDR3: CASSQEKGVRGEAFF
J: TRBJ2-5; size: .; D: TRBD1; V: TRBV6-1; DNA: TGTGCCAGCAGCCCGGGACAGGGAGGGACCCAGTACTTC; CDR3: CASSPGQGGTQYF
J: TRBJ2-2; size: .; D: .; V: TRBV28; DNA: TGTGCCAGCAGTTTAAGTATCACTGGGGGCACCGGGGAGCTGTTTTTT; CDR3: CASSLSITGGTGELFF
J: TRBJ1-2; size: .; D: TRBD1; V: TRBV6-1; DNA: TGTGCCAGCATGAAGACAGGGAACTATGGCTACACCTTC; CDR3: CASMKTGNYGYTF
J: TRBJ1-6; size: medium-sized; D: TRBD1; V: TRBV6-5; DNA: TGTGCCAGCAGTTTCGGACAGGGGAATTCACCCCTCCACTTT; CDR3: CASSFGQGNSPLHF
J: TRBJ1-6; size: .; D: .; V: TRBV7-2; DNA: TGTGCCAGCAGCTTAGTTAGTAGGGGAAACTCACCCCTCCACTTT; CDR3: CASSLVSRGNSPLHF
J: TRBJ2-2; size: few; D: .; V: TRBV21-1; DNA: TGTGCCAGCAGCGCCCGGGACAGTCAGCTGAACACCGGGGAGCTGTTTTTT; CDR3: CASSARDSQLNTGELFF
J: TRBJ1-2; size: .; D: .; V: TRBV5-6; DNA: TGTGCCAGCAGCTTGTTAGGCCCACGGGATGGCTACACCTTC; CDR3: CASSLLGPRDGYTF
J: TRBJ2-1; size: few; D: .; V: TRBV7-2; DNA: TGTGCCAGCAGCTTCTCAGGAATGAGCTCCTACAATGAGCAGTTCTTC; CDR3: CASSFSGMSSYNEQFF
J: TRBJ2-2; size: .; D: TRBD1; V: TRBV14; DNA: TGTGCCAGCAGCCAAATCTCCTGGACAGGGGTCAAAGGGAACACCGGGGAGCTGTTTTTT; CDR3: CASSQISWTGVKGNTGELFF
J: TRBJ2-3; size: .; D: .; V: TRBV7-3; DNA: TGTGCCAGCAGCTTAAATGGCCCCACAGATACGCAGTATTTT; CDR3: CASSLNGPTDTQYF
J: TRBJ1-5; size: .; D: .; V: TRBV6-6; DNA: TGTGCCCGCCGGAGGGGTGGCAATCAGCCCCAGCATTTT; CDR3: CARRRGGNQPQHF
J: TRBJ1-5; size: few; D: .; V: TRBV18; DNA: TGTGCCAGCTCACCCACGGGGGAAGCCGGTGCGGGCAATCAGCCCCAGCATTTT; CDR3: CASSPTGEAGAGNQPQHF
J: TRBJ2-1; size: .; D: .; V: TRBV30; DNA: TGTGCCTGGAGTGTCTGGGAAAGGAGTGAGCAGTTCTTC; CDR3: CAWSVWERSEQFF
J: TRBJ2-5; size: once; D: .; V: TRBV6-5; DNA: TGTGCCAGCAGTTATTTCACCGGGTCACAAGAGACCCAGTACTTC; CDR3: CASSYFTGSQETQYF
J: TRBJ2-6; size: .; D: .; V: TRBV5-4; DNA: TGTGCCAGCAGCATTGGGAGGTTCTCTGGGGCCAACGTCCTGACTTTC; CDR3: CASSIGRFSGANVLTF